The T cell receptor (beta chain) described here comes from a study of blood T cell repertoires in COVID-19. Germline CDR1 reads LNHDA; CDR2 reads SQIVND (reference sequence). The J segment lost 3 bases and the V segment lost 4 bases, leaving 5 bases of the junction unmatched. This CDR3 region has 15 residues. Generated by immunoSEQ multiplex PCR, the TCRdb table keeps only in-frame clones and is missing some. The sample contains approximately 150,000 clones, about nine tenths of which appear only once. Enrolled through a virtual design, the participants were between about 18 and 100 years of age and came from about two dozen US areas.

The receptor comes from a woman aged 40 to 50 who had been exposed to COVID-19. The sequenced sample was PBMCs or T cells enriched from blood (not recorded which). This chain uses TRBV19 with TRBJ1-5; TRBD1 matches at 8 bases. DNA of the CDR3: TGTGCCAGTAGTACCGTGGACAGGGCCAATCAGCCCCAGCATTTT. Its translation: CASSTVDRANQPQHF.